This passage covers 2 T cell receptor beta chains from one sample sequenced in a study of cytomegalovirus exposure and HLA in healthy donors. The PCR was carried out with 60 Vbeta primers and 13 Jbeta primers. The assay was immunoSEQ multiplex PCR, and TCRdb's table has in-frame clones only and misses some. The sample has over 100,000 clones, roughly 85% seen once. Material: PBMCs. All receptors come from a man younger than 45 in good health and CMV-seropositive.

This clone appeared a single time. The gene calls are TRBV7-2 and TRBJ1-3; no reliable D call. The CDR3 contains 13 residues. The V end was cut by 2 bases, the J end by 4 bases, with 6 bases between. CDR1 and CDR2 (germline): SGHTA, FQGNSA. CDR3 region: CASSLSAGNTIYF. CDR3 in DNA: TGTGCCAGCAGCTTAAGTGCGGGAAACACCATATATTTT.

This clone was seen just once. The DNA for the CDR3 is TGCGCCAGCAGCTCGAGACTAGCGGGGGGGTTGACCCAAGAGACCCAGTACTTC. Residues: CASSSRLAGGLTQETQYF. The rearrangement links TRBV5-1 to TRBJ2-5; 14 bases fit TRBD2. CDR1 is SGHRS and CDR2 is YFSETQ in the germline V gene. The V segment lost 3 bases and the J segment 1 base; nucleotides outside the gene matches: 8. This CDR3 region has 18 residues. Combining the CDR3 with reference TRBV5-1 and TRBJ2-5 gives the whole variable domain KAGVTQTPRYLIKTRGQQVTLSCSPISGHRSVSWYQQTPGQGLQFLFEYFSETQRNKGNFPGRFSGRQFSNSRSEMNVSTLELGDSALYLCASSSRLAGGLTQETQYFGPGTRLLVL.